These T cell receptor beta chains were read from a single sample in a study of CD8 T cells in ankylosing spondylitis. TCRdb re-derived calls from the 5' RACE reads in MiXCR, one entry per CDR3 protein. The sample holds roughly 150,000 distinct CDR3 sequences, 25% to 35% seen once. The sample was synovial fluid, either unsorted or a sorted T cell fraction (not recorded which). All receptors derive from a male donor with ankylosing spondylitis. Both conserved end residues are part of each CDR3. D genes are given only for firm matches. For some rows the clone size is stated as once, few or many, or as a class when expanded; others skip it.

abundance,v_gene,len,j_gene,d_gene,CDR3nt,CDR3aa
-,TRBV11-3,15,TRBJ2-1,-,TGTGCCAGCAGTTCAGTTGGGGTCGGGTACAATGAGCAGTTCTTC,CASSSVGVGYNEQFF
-,TRBV9,16,TRBJ2-3,-,TGTGCCAGCAGCGTAGTCCAGGGCATTTCCACAGATACGCAGTATTTT,CASSVVQGISTDTQYF
few,TRBV20-1,13,TRBJ1-1,-,TGCAGTGCTAGGACGACAGGGAACACTGAAGCTTTCTTT,CSARTTGNTEAFF
-,TRBV6-1,14,TRBJ1-4,TRBD1,TGTGCCAGCAGTAAAGACAGGGCGGGTGAAAAACTGTTTTTT,CASSKDRAGEKLFF
many,TRBV27,19,TRBJ2-3,-,TGTGCCAGCAGTATCACCCCTCCAGGGGTAGCCTCCTCACGAGATACGCAGTATTTT,CASSITPPGVASSRDTQYF
many,TRBV2,13,TRBJ2-4,-,TGTGCCAGCACAGGTTTGGGGGTGGACATTCAGTACTTC,CASTGLGVDIQYF
-,TRBV27,16,TRBJ1-6,-,TGTGCCAGCAGACAGACCTCGGTCTCCTATAATTCACCCCTCCACTTT,CASRQTSVSYNSPLHF
-,TRBV2,12,TRBJ2-5,-,TGTGCCAGCAGTGATTGGGCGGAGACCCAGTACTTC,CASSDWAETQYF
many,TRBV28,17,TRBJ2-7,TRBD1,TGTGCCAGCAGTTTATTTCGCTCCGGGACAGGGGGCAGCGAGCAGTACTTC,CASSLFRSGTGGSEQYF
many,TRBV12-3/TRBV12-4,14,TRBJ2-2,TRBD2,TGTGCCAGCAAGACTAGCGGGGACACCGGGGAGCTGTTTTTT,CASKTSGDTGELFF
many,TRBV20-1,14,TRBJ1-5,-,TGCAGTGCTAGACAGGGGTCTAGCAATCAGCCCCAGCATTTT,CSARQGSSNQPQHF
-,TRBV10-2,16,TRBJ2-1,TRBD1,TGCGCCAGCAGTGAGAGTAGGGGGCAGGGATACAATGAGCAGTTCTTC,CASSESRGQGYNEQFF
few,TRBV7-3,14,TRBJ2-4,-,TGTGCCAGCAGCTTAGGCAGGGGGGAAAGCATTCAGTACTTC,CASSLGRGESIQYF
-,TRBV27,16,TRBJ1-1,TRBD1,TGTGCCAGCAGCCCCATGGCAGGGGGTATGAACACTGAAGCTTTCTTT,CASSPMAGGMNTEAFF
many,TRBV6-1,16,TRBJ1-5,-,TGTGCCAGCAGCGCCTTTGTCGGGGGCGCAGCTCAGCCCCAGCATTTT,CASSAFVGGAAQPQHF
few,TRBV11-2,13,TRBJ1-1,-,TGTGCCAGCAGCTTGGTCGTGGACACTGAAGCTTTCTTT,CASSLVVDTEAFF
few,TRBV27,14,TRBJ2-5,-,TGTGCCAGCAGTTTTTCGGGAACGCAAGAGACCCAGTACTTC,CASSFSGTQETQYF
-,TRBV12-3/TRBV12-4,13,TRBJ1-2,-,TGTGCCAGCAGCCCGGACCTGAGCTATGGCTACACCTTC,CASSPDLSYGYTF
-,TRBV15,13,TRBJ1-1,-,TGTGCCACCAGCAGAGATACCGGGACAGAAGCTTTCTTT,CATSRDTGTEAFF
-,TRBV7-9,12,TRBJ1-6,-,TGTGCCAGCAGCCTACCAAGTTCACCCCTCCACTTT,CASSLPSSPLHF
-,TRBV27,14,TRBJ2-7,TRBD2,TGTGCCAGCAGGGGACTAGCTTATTCCTACGAGCAGTACTTC,CASRGLAYSYEQYF
-,TRBV20-1,19,TRBJ2-6,-,TGCAGTGCTAGAACCCCGAATGACCGAAAAAGAAGGGGGGCCAACGTCCTGACTTTC,CSARTPNDRKRRGANVLTF
many,TRBV6-5,16,TRBJ1-3,-,TGTGCCAGCAGTTACTCTAGAGGGCTCTCTGGAAACACCATATATTTT,CASSYSRGLSGNTIYF
-,TRBV30,14,TRBJ2-5,TRBD2,TGTGCCTGGAGTGTGCGGACTAGTCCGGAGACCCAGTACTTC,CAWSVRTSPETQYF
-,TRBV28,16,TRBJ1-1,-,TGTGCCAGCAGCCCTCCTTGGGGGTTGCAGAACACTGAAGCTTTCTTT,CASSPPWGLQNTEAFF
-,TRBV12-3/TRBV12-4,16,TRBJ2-2,-,TGTGCCAGCAGCCCGATGAGAGGTGGAAACACCGGGGAGCTGTTTTTT,CASSPMRGGNTGELFF
-,TRBV20-1,16,TRBJ2-2,TRBD2,TGCAGTGCTAGAGATTTCGGGAGGGGTAACACCGGGGAGCTGTTTTTT,CSARDFGRGNTGELFF
many,TRBV24-1,14,TRBJ2-3,TRBD1,TGTGCCACCAGTGAAGACAGGGACACAGATACGCAGTATTTT,CATSEDRDTDTQYF
-,TRBV2,16,TRBJ1-6,-,TGTGCCAGCACCCGGACGGCGATCTCCTATAATTCACCCCTCCACTTT,CASTRTAISYNSPLHF
many,TRBV5-1,16,TRBJ1-2,-,TGCGCCAGCAGCTTGGCCGACTCCGGGTCCTCCTATGGCTACACCTTC,CASSLADSGSSYGYTF
few,TRBV29-1,14,TRBJ2-2,TRBD1,TGCAGCGTTGACGGGACAGGGGTGACCGGGGAGCTGTTTTTT,CSVDGTGVTGELFF
few,TRBV5-6,14,TRBJ1-1,-,TGTGCCAGCAGCTTGGGGTACGGTTACACTGAAGCTTTCTTT,CASSLGYGYTEAFF
few,TRBV12-3/TRBV12-4,15,TRBJ2-1,TRBD2,TGTGCCAGCAGCAAACTCGGGACTACTTACAATGAGCAGTTCTTC,CASSKLGTTYNEQFF
-,TRBV29-1,14,TRBJ1-2,TRBD1,TGCAGCGTTGAAACCCCGGACAGGGGTGATGGCTACACCTTC,CSVETPDRGDGYTF
-,TRBV5-5,16,TRBJ2-2,TRBD1,TGTGCCAGCAGGATCGGACAGGGCGTGGGCACCGGGGAGCTGTTTTTT,CASRIGQGVGTGELFF
-,TRBV12-3/TRBV12-4,16,TRBJ2-2,-,TGTGCCAGCAGAAAAACGGGACATTCGAACACCGGGGAGCTGTTTTTT,CASRKTGHSNTGELFF
few,TRBV28,16,TRBJ1-2,-,TGTGCCAGCAGTTTATGGCCGGGGGCTGAATCCGATGGCTACACCTTC,CASSLWPGAESDGYTF
few,TRBV12-3/TRBV12-4,18,TRBJ2-3,TRBD1,TGTGCCAGCAGTTTAACTGGGTGGGGGACAGGGATAACGGATACGCAGTATTTT,CASSLTGWGTGITDTQYF
few,TRBV7-8,14,TRBJ1-2,TRBD1,TGTGCCAGCAGTCTTGACAGGGAGGACTATGGCTACACCTTC,CASSLDREDYGYTF
few,TRBV12-3/TRBV12-4,16,TRBJ1-1,TRBD1,TGTGCCAGCAGCCTGCGCCAACAGGGGGCGATGGCTGAAGCTTTCTTT,CASSLRQQGAMAEAFF
many,TRBV20-1,15,TRBJ2-5,TRBD2,TGCAGTGCTCGACTAGCGGGGGGGCCTGGGGAGACCCAGTACTTC,CSARLAGGPGETQYF
many,TRBV12-3/TRBV12-4,12,TRBJ1-5,-,TGTGCCAGCAGTTTAGACCATCAGCCCCAGCATTTT,CASSLDHQPQHF
-,TRBV7-2,15,TRBJ2-3,TRBD2,TGTGCCAGCAGCGGTGGTGGCGGGGGGAGAGATACGCAGTATTTT,CASSGGGGGRDTQYF
few,TRBV6-5,13,TRBJ2-7,-,TGTGCCAGCAGTTCTGGGACGGTCTACGAGCAGTACTTC,CASSSGTVYEQYF
few,TRBV12-3/TRBV12-4,14,TRBJ2-5,TRBD1,TGTGCCAGCAGACCGACAGGGGCGGTCGAGACCCAGTACTTC,CASRPTGAVETQYF
-,TRBV11-2,11,TRBJ1-2,-,TGTGCCAGCAGCTTTGGGAGGGTCCACACCTTC,CASSFGRVHTF
many,TRBV7-2,17,TRBJ2-2,-,TGTGCCAGCAGCCCCGGTGGGACATTCGGAGGAACCGGGGAGCTGTTTTTT,CASSPGGTFGGTGELFF
few,TRBV20-1,12,TRBJ2-3,TRBD2,TGCGGTCCTAGCGGGCGCGTAGATACGCAGTATTTT,CGPSGRVDTQYF
-,TRBV7-8,15,TRBJ2-1,-,TGTGCCAGCAGCCCATGGGGGGTGACCTACAATGAGCAGTTCTTC,CASSPWGVTYNEQFF
-,TRBV7-9,13,TRBJ2-3,-,TGTGCCAGCATGCGAATCCCCACAGATACGCAGTATTTT,CASMRIPTDTQYF
many,TRBV7-9,17,TRBJ2-6,-,TGTGCCAGCAGCTCGAATCCCGGGTTCTCTGGGGCCAACGTCCTGACTTTC,CASSSNPGFSGANVLTF
-,TRBV28,12,TRBJ1-2,-,TGTGCCAGCATGGGGGGGCTGAGTGGCTACACCTTC,CASMGGLSGYTF
-,TRBV6-6,13,TRBJ2-5,-,TGTGCCGGGCGCAGGACCCTACAAGAGACCCAGTACTTC,CAGRRTLQETQYF